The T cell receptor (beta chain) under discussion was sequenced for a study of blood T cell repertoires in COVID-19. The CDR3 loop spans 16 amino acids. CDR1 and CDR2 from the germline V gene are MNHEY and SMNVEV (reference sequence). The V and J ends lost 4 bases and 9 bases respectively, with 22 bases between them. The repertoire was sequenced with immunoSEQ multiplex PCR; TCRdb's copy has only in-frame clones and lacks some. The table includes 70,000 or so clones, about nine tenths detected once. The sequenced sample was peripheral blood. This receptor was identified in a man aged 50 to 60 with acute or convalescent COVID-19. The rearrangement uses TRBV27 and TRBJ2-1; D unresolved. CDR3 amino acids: CASSSTLAGRVAEQFF. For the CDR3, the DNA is TGTGCCAGCAGTTCGACCCTCGCTGGGCGCGTTGCTGAGCAGTTCTTC.